This T cell receptor (beta chain) was documented in a study of blood T cell repertoires in COVID-19 (dated by TCRdb to the early 2020s). About the study as a whole: Samples from collaborators originated in the United States, Italy and Spain and spanned both the acute and convalescent phases of COVID-19. HLA class I and class II types, where available, came from metadata supplied by the sample provider rather than from assay-based typing. The repertoires were released in a freely available public database intended as a resource for research on the immune response to SARS-CoV-2. The sample metadata nearly always contained a de-identified subject ID, COVID-19 status, age in years and sex. Deeply sampled blood TCRbeta repertoires from subjects exposed to, actively infected with, or recovered from COVID-19 were included in the dataset. Samples came from the ongoing ImmuneRACE study (first 160 participants) plus 1,254 subjects from 6 global collaborators. The material from the prospective study consisted of cDNA or gDNA derived from T cells, B-cell-depleted T cells, or PBMCs.

For this clone: This clone's antigen is unknown. Per-base quality was not reported, and no clone a single base away is much larger than it.

Relative to germline, V is missing 4 bases and J is missing 3 bases, with 3 bases of the junction outside any gene match. Counted from cysteine to phenylalanine, this CDR3 has 14 amino acids. Only the CDR3 DNA stays, 42 bases, in frame from base 1. The germline V gene specifies MGHRA as CDR1 and YSYEKL as CDR2. The immunoSEQ Assay, a bias-controlled multiplex PCR, was used to amplify TCRbeta CDR3 regions from genomic DNA. As for the original processing: Within the assay, amplification of reference gene primers was used to estimate how many nucleated cells each sample contained. To quantify the absolute abundance of each unique TCRbeta CDR3 rearrangement, sequence reads were collapsed and filtered. Productive Simpson clonality was computed per sample as the square root of Simpson's diversity index over productive rearrangements. Imported from immuneACCESS, the table was reduced by TCRdb to in-frame sequences with V and J called. These copies leave out some clones; in studies compared against another copy, an unresolved V gene accounts for under half, and the cause of the remainder is not known. The D gene and trimming were derived from the DNA, and the V and J assignments and clone size from that table. The sample table lists nearly 250,000 clones, roughly 86% of them with a count of one. About 1.6% of the sample is held by the ten biggest clonotypes.

On the study overall, not on this receptor specifically: The amount of clinical and demographic metadata varied by source and participant and was provided uncurated.

Samples from volunteer blood donors who had recovered from COVID-19 were contributed by a second Seattle source. Whole blood was collected in K2EDTA tubes by collaborating institutions according to the institutions' own protocols. For TCRbeta analysis, collaborators shipped samples in one of three forms: frozen whole blood, isolated PBMCs, or DNA extracted from either of those sample types. The chain was built from TRBV4-1 and TRBJ2-3; TRBD2 matches 8 bases in the middle. Input material: peripheral blood. The receptor's source is a woman in her sixties who had recovered from COVID-19. The nucleotides read TGCGCCAGCAGCCGGGGACTAGTAACAGATACGCAGTATTTT. Translated, this is CASSRGLVTDTQYF.